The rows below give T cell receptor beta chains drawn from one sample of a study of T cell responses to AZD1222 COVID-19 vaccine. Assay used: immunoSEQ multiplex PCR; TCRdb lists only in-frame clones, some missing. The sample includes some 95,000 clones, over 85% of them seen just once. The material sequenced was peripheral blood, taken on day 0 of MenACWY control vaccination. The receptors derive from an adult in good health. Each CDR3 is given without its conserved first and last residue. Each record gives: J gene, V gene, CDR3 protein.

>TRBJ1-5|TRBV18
ASSPQQGEQPQH
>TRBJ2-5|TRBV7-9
ASSTSGGALETQY
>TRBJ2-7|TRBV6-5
ASSFPETGGYEQY
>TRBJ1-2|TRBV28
ASSLGRERGYT
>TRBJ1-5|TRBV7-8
ASSLRQASQPQH
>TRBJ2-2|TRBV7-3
ASRAQRGDTRELF
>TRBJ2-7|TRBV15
ATSRESAGTSREQY
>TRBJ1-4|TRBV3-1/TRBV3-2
ASSQRSTGSELF
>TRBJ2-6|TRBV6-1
ASSEVSGANVLT
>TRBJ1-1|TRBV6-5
ASSRQENTEAF
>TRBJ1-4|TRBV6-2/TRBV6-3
ASSYLMGELF
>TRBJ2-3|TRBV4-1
ASSRQLGTSTDTQY
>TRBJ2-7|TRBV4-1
ASSQGTGLREQY
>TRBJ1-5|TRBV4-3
ASSQDLWISNQPQH
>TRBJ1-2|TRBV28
ASSFYTLGGYT
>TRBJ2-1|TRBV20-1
SASLGYYNEQF
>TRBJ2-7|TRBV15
ATSRDLQYEQY
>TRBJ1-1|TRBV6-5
ASSVRMRDTEAF
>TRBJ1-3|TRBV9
ASSPDPGRTGNTIY
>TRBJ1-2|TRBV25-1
ATRSGTGSYGYT
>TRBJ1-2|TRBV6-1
ASSEGTNYGYT
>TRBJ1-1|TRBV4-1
ASSQTSGQGGTEAF
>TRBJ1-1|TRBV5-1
ASSPRDLENTEAF